This T cell receptor (beta chain) was recovered during a study of early stage breast cancer tumors. Whole-study context: Among around 12 ER+/PR+/HER2- tumors, eight were ductal, four lobular. Whole-study results and caveats: Bulk DNA sequencing of unsorted cells missed chain pairing and markers. Tumors had approximately 2.5-fold higher T cell density than normal breast.

With regard to this clone: The antigen is unknown.

Per the germline V gene, CDR1 is SGHRS and CDR2 is YFSETQ. The CDR3 is 15 amino acids. Trimming left V 0 bases short and J 4 bases short, with 13 bases between. Only in-frame clones appear in the TCRdb table, and some are missing; sequencing was by immunoSEQ multiplex PCR. The table has tens of thousands of clones, 60% to 85% seen once. The sequenced material came from blood. This receptor was obtained from a person in their thirties with breast cancer. The chain joins TRBV5-1 to TRBJ1-1; D is unresolved. The CDR3 DNA reads TGCGCCAGCAGCTTGGGGTATAGGGTGAGCACTGAAGCTTTCTTT. This translates into CASSLGYRVSTEAFF.